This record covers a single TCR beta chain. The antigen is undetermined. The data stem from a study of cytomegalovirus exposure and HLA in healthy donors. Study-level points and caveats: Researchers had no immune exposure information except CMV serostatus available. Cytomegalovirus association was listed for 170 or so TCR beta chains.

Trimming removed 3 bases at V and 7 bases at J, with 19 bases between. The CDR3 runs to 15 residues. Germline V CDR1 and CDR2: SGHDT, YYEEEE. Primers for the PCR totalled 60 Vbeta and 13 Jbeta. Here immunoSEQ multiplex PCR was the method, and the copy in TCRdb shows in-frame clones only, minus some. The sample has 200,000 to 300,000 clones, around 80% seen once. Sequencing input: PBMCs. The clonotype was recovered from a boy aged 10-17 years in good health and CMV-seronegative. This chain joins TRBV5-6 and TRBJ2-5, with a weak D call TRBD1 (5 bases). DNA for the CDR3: TGTGCCAGCAGCTCCGTGGTACAAGGGGAAGGGACCCAGTACTTC. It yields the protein CASSSVVQGEGTQYF.